This entry features one T cell receptor (beta chain) sequence. This entry belongs to a study of T-cell reconstitution after alpha-beta-depleted transplantation in children. From germline, CDR1 is SQVTM and CDR2 ANQGSEA. There are 12 residues in the CDR3. V was trimmed by 8 bases and J by 0 bases, leaving 8 bases between them. Preparation of the TCRbeta library used unique molecular identifiers. In TCRdb, the PCR reads were re-called with MiXCR into one record per CDR3 protein. Seen here are 350,000 to 400,000 distinct CDR3 sequences, over 20% observed once, and the top ten hold 3% to 4.5%. The chain has TRBV29-1 and TRBJ1-3, with D unresolved. The sequencing used PBMCs from the stem cell graft donor, collected from the stem cell graft. The sequence was collected from a human donor who donated a stem cell graft to a child with acute myeloid leukemia. DNA for the CDR3: TGCAGCATCAAACTCTCTGGAAACACCATATATTTT. Protein sequence: CSIKLSGNTIYF.